This record covers a single T cell receptor (beta chain). Contact with a PCR-confirmed or clinician-diagnosed COVID-19 case occurred within 2 weeks of entry. This record comes from a study of blood T cell repertoires in COVID-19. Whole-study context: Acute and convalescent COVID-19 specimens originated in the United States, Italy and Spain.

This CDR3 spans 14 amino acids. Looked up from germline, CDR1 is SGHAT and CDR2 is FQDESV (reference sequence). V was pared by 2 bases and J by 2 bases, with 9 bases between. Clones were sequenced by immunoSEQ multiplex PCR, and TCRdb holds only the in-frame ones, with some missing. Counted here are approximately 250,000 clones, 80% to 90% occurring once; the ten biggest clones make up about 3.4%. The sample consisted of PBMCs or T cells enriched from blood (not recorded which). V usage is TRBV11-1 and J usage is TRBJ1-1; unclear D gene. The receptor comes from a middle-aged woman who had been exposed to COVID-19. The CDR3 DNA reads as TGTGCCAGCAGCTTAAGAGACTTTAACACTGAAGCTTTCTTT. This encodes CASSLRDFNTEAFF. Drawing the rest from reference TRBV11-1 and TRBJ1-1, the complete variable domain is EAEVAQSPRYKITEKSQAVAFWCDPISGHATLYWYRQILGQGPELLVQFQDESVVDDSQLPKDRFSAERLKGVDSTLKIQPAELGDSAMYLCASSLRDFNTEAFFGQGTRLTVV.